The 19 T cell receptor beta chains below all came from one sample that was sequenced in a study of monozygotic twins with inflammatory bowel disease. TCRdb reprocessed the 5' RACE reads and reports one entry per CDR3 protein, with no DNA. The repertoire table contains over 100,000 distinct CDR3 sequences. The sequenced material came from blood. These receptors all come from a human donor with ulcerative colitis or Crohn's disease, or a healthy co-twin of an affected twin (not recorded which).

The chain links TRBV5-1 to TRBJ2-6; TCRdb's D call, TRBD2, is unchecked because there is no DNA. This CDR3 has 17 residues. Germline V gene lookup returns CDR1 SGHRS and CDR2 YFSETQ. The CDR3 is CASSLREGNSGANVLTF.

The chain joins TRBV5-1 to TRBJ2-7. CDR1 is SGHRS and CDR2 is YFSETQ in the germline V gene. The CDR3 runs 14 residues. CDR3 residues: CASSLYRNSYEQYF.

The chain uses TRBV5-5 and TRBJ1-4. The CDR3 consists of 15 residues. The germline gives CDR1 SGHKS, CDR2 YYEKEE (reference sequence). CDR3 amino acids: CASTMGISDGEKLFF.

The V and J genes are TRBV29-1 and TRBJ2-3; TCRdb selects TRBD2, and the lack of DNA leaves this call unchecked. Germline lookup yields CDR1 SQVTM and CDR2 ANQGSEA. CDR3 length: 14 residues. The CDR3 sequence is CSALSGRAEDTQYF.

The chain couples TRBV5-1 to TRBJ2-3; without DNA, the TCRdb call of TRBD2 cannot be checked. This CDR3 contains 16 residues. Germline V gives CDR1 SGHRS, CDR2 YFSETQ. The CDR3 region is CASSYGLAGTTDTQYF.

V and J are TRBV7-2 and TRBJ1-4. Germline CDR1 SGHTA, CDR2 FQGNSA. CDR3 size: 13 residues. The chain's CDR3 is CASSPDGSGKLFF. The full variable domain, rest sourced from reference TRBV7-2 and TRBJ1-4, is GAGVSQSPSNKVTEKGKDVELRCDPISGHTALYWYRQSLGQGLEFLIYFQGNSAPDKSGLPSDRFSAERTGGSVSTLTIQRTQQEDSAVYLCASSPDGSGKLFFGSGTQLSVL.

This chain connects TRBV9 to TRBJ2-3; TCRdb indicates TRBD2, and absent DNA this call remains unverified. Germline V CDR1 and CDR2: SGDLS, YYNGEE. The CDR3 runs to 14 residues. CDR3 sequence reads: CASSSEGAGDTQYF. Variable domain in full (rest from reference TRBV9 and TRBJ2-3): DSGVTQTPKHLITATGQRVTLRCSPRSGDLSVYWYQQSLDQGLQFLIQYYNGEERAKGNILERFSAQQFPDLHSELNLSSLELGDSALYFCASSSEGAGDTQYFGPGTRLTVL.

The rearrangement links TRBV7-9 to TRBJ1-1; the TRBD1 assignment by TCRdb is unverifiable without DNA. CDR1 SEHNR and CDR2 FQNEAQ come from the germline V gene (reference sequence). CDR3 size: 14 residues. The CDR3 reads CASSSTGVGTEAFF.

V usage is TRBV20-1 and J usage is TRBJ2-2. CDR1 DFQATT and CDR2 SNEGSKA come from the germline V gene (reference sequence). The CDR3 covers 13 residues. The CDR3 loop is CSARNQNTGELFF.

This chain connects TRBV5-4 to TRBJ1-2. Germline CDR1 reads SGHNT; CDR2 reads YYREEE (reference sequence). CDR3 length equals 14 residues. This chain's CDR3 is CASSLGEVGYGYTF.

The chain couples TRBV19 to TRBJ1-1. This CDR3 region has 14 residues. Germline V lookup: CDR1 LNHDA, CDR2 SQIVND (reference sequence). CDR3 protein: CASSMGPQNTEAFF. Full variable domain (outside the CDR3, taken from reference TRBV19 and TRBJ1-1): DGGITQSPKYLFRKEGQNVTLSCEQNLNHDAMYWYRQDPGQGLRLIYYSQIVNDFQKGDIAEGYSVSREKKESFPLTVTSAQKNPTAFYLCASSMGPQNTEAFFGQGTRLTVV.

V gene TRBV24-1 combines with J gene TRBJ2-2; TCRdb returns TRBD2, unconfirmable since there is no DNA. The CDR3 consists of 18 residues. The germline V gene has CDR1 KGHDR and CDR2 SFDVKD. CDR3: CATSESGTSGENTGELFF.

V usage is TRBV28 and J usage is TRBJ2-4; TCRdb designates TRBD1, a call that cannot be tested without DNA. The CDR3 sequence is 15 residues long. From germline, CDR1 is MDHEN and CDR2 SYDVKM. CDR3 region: CASSMIQGGINIQYF.

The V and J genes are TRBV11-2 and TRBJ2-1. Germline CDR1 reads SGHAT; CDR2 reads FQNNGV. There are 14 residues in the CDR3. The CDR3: CASRYLLSYNEQFF.

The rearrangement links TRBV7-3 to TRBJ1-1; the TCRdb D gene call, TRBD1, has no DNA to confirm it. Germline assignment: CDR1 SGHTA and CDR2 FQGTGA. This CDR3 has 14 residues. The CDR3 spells CASSPQQGDTEAFF.

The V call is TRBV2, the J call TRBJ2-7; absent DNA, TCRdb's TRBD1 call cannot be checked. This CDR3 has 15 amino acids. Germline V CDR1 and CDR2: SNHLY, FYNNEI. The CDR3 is CASSYFRDRVYEQYF.

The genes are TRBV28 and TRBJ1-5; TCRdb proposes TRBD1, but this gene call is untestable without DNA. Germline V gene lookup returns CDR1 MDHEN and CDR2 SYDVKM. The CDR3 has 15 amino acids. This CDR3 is CASSFPDSQYQPQHF.

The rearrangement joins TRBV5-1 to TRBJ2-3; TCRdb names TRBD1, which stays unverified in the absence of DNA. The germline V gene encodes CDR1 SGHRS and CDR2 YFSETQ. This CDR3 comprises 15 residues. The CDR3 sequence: CASSSVGGKTDTQYF.

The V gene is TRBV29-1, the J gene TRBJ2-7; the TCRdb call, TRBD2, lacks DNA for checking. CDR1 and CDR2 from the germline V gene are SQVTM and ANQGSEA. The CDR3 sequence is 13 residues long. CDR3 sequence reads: CSVLAGPEWEQYF.